Described below is a single T cell receptor (beta chain) sequence and its context. Antigen specificity is unknown. The data stem from a study of shared clonotypes between healthy human individuals. Study observations and caveats: Sampling involved blood alone; tissue repertoires likely differ.

Every immunoSEQ plate was one replicate of a subset's evenly spread DNA. TCRdb keeps only in-frame clones here, not all; method: immunoSEQ multiplex PCR. The repertoire holds about 2.3 million clones, with approximately 93% as singletons. There are 13 residues in the CDR3. Germline V lookup: CDR1 SGHRS, CDR2 YFSETQ. V was trimmed by 2 bases and J by 1 base, leaving 7 bases between them. Specimen: naive CD4+ T cells from PBMCs. Subset denoted: CD45RA+ positively selected. The TCR comes from a man younger than 30 in good health. Some clones in this sample may be carry-over from other donors' samples. The chain links TRBV5-1 to TRBJ2-7; D is uncertain. The CDR3 DNA reads TGCGCCAGCAGCTTTGGCACTTCCTACGAGCAGTACTTC. Amino acids: CASSFGTSYEQYF.